What follows are 29 T cell receptor beta chains derived from one specimen sequenced in a study of blood T cell repertoires in COVID-19. Only in-frame clones appear in the TCRdb table, and some are missing; sequencing was by immunoSEQ multiplex PCR. Of 150,000 to 200,000 clones in the sample, 90% are singletons; the top ten hold 0.55% to 0.8%. The source material was peripheral blood. Source of these receptors: a man in his fifties or sixties with acute or convalescent COVID-19.

This clone was found once. The rearrangement links TRBV6-2 or TRBV6-3 to TRBJ2-7; D gene ambiguous. Germline values: CDR1 MNHEY, CDR2 SVGEGT. The V and J ends lost 6 bases and 4 bases respectively, with 7 bases between them. The CDR3 is 11 residues long. CDR3 loop: CASSSPYEQYV. The CDR3 nucleotides are TGTGCCAGCAGCTCCCCATACGAGCAGTACGTC.

This sequence joins TRBV5-1 and TRBJ2-5; 8 bases match TRBD1. The CDR3 contains 16 residues. Germline V gene sequence: CDR1 SGHRS, CDR2 YFSETQ. V dropped 3 bases and J dropped 1; count of bases not matched to a gene: 8. This chain's CDR3 is CASSYGQGIPQETQYF. CDR3 nucleotide sequence: TGCGCCAGCAGCTACGGACAGGGCATCCCCCAAGAGACCCAGTACTTC.

This chain connects TRBV13 to TRBJ1-1, with D possibly TRBD1 on 5 matching bases. With 0 bases removed from V and 1 base from J, the gap between germline ends came to 15 bases. There are 17 residues in the CDR3. CDR1 and CDR2 (germline): PRHDT, FYEKMQ (reference sequence). In DNA form, the CDR3 reads TGTGCCAGCAGCTTAGGCAGGTTGTGGCAGGGGAACACTGAAGCTTTCTTT. It specifies CASSLGRLWQGNTEAFF.

The CDR3 region is CASSLSFGPDGYTF. CDR3 nucleotide sequence: TGTGCCAGCAGCTTATCATTTGGGCCTGATGGCTACACCTTC. The chain couples TRBV7-2 to TRBJ1-2; D ambiguous. Trimming cost V 2 bases and J 6 bases, with 13 bases left between them. The CDR3 length is 14 residues. Germline V gives CDR1 SGHTA, CDR2 FQGNSA.

The rearrangement joins TRBV7-9 to TRBJ1-1; the D gene is possibly TRBD1 (6 bases). Germline CDR1 reads SEHNR; CDR2 reads FQNEAQ (reference sequence). This CDR3 comprises 12 residues. Trimming removed 5 bases from V and 7 bases from J, with 11 bases in between. Here the CDR3 reads CASSRSGVEAFF. DNA of the CDR3: TGTGCCAGCAGCCGATCAGGGGTTGAAGCTTTCTTT.

The chain links TRBV28 to TRBJ2-6; TRBD1 agrees at 9 bases. The CDR3 is 17 residues long. The J segment lost 1 base and the V segment lost 5 bases, leaving 6 bases of the junction unmatched. The germline CDR1 and CDR2 sequences are MDHEN and SYDVKM. As DNA, the CDR3 is TGTGCCAGCAGTCACCGGGACAGGGTGTCTGGGGCCAACGTCCTGACTTTC. Translating gives CASSHRDRVSGANVLTF.

This CDR3 is CASSSAGGKYSYEQYV. The CDR3 nucleotides are TGTGCCAGCAGTTCAGCAGGGGGCAAGTACTCCTACGAGCAGTACGTC. V is TRBV28 and J is TRBJ2-7, with TRBD1 identical over 8 bases. CDR3 length: 16 residues. V was pared by 4 bases and J by 0 bases, with 8 bases of the junction left unmatched. Germline values: CDR1 MDHEN, CDR2 SYDVKM.

The rearrangement uses TRBV9 and TRBJ1-2, with TRBD1 as a possible D gene (5 bases). The germline V gene has CDR1 SGDLS and CDR2 YYNGEE. V was clipped by 9 bases and J by 7 bases, with 25 bases between them. The CDR3 is 15 residues long. The CDR3: CATRGFWWDSGGYTF. CDR3 nucleotide sequence: TGTGCCACACGAGGTTTTTGGTGGGACTCGGGTGGCTACACCTTC.

The V gene is TRBV28, the J gene TRBJ1-2, with TRBD1 matching 8 bases. The junction had 3 bases not matched to a gene; V was cut back by 2 bases and J by 4 bases. The length of the CDR3 is 14 residues. In germline, CDR1 is MDHEN, CDR2 SYDVKM. The CDR3 DNA follows: TGTGCCAGCAGTTTACCAGGGGGCGGCTATGGCTACACCTTC. This codes for CASSLPGGGYGYTF.

This sequence joins TRBV2 and TRBJ2-7; D is uncertain. Germline V gene data show CDR1 as SNHLY and CDR2 as FYNNEI. This CDR3 has 13 residues. V was trimmed by 2 bases and J by 0 bases, leaving 5 bases between them. The CDR3 nucleotides read TGTGCCAGCAGTGAACCAAACTCCTACGAGCAGTACTTC. It specifies CASSEPNSYEQYF. The entire variable domain, with the rest obtained from reference TRBV2 and TRBJ2-7, is as follows: EPEVTQTPSHQVTQMGQEVILRCVPISNHLYFYWYRQILGQKVEFLVSFYNNEISEKSEIFDDQFSVERPDGSNFTLKIRSTKLEDSAMYFCASSEPNSYEQYFGPGTRLTVT.

This clone was detected only a few times. The rearrangement joins TRBV3-1 (or the pseudogene TRBV3-2) to TRBJ2-5; 7 bases agree with TRBD2. The germline gives CDR1 LGHDT, CDR2 YNNKEL (reference sequence). This CDR3 comprises 15 residues. The V segment lost 11 bases and the J segment 0 bases; nucleotides outside the gene matches: 12. CDR3 sequence (DNA): TGTGCCCATGGCCTCCTAGCGGATTACCAAGAGACCCAGTACTTC. The encoded protein is CAHGLLADYQETQYF.

The genes are TRBV7-2 and TRBJ2-1; weak D call: TRBD2 (5 bases). The CDR3 has 14 amino acids. V lost 5 bases, J lost 6 bases, and 14 bases lay in between. Germline CDR1 reads SGHTA; CDR2 reads FQGNSA. The CDR3 nucleotides are TGTGCCAGCAGCCCCGTTGGAGGAGTCAATGAGCAGTTCTTC. Its protein is CASSPVGGVNEQFF.

This sequence joins TRBV9 and TRBJ2-7, with D possibly being TRBD2 (6 bases). The CDR3 has 15 amino acids. The ends were cut back, 2 bases at V and 3 bases at J, with 15 bases in the middle. Germline assignment: CDR1 SGDLS and CDR2 YYNGEE. The CDR3 nucleotides read TGTGCCAGCAGCGTCGACGGGGCGGGGTTCTACGAGCAGTACTTC. This translates into CASSVDGAGFYEQYF.

This sequence joins TRBV20-1 and TRBJ1-6; tentatively, D is TRBD1 (5 bases). The CDR3 is 16 residues long. Trimming removed 3 bases at V and 3 bases at J, with 15 bases between. Germline V CDR1 and CDR2: DFQATT, SNEGSKA (reference sequence). Here the CDR3 DNA reads TGCAGTGCTAGTCCCGCTGGGGGAGGCTATAATTCACCCCTCCACTTT. Translated: CSASPAGGGYNSPLHF.

The chain carries TRBV15 and TRBJ2-3; 8 bases align to TRBD2. This CDR3 has 17 amino acids. V shed 1 base and J 3 bases; nucleotides not matched to a gene: 9. From germline, CDR1 is LNHNV and CDR2 YYDKDF (reference sequence). The CDR3 nucleotides read TGTGCCACCAGCAGAGTCCTCGGACTAGCAGGGACAGATACGCAGTATTTT. It codes for CATSRVLGLAGTDTQYF.

This chain uses TRBV29-1 with TRBJ1-3; D is perhaps TRBD1 (6 bases). The CDR3 length is 14 residues. Germline CDR1 and CDR2: SQVTM and ANQGSEA. Between the trimmed V and J ends, which lost 5 bases and 4 bases, there was a span of 15 bases. The DNA of the CDR3 is TGCAGCGTTCTGGACAGCTCAGAGGGAAACACCATATATTTT. Translated: CSVLDSSEGNTIYF.

The rearrangement uses TRBV3-1 (or the pseudogene TRBV3-2) and TRBJ1-1, with D hard to call. The CDR3 is 13 amino acids. With 1 base removed from V and 3 bases from J, the gap between germline ends came to 6 bases. Looked up from germline, CDR1 is LGHDT and CDR2 is YNNKEL (reference sequence). The CDR3 DNA reads TGTGCCAGCAGCCAAGGGGAGGACACTGAAGCTTTCTTT. This translates into CASSQGEDTEAFF.

The V call is TRBV19, the J call TRBJ2-3, with 9 bases identical to TRBD1. CDR1 LNHDA and CDR2 SQIVND come from the germline V gene (reference sequence). Trimming took 6 bases from V and 4 from J; bases not matched to a gene: 8. The CDR3 is made up of 15 amino acids. The CDR3 DNA is TGTGCCAGTAGCCGTCGGACAGGGGTATCAGATACGCAGTATTTT. Translated: CASSRRTGVSDTQYF.

The chain joins TRBV28 to TRBJ2-1; no definite D call. The CDR3 is 10 amino acids. In germline, CDR1 is MDHEN, CDR2 SYDVKM. The germline V and J ends were trimmed by 4 bases and 7 bases, with 2 bases remaining between them. The CDR3 sequence: CASSSNEQFF. DNA for the CDR3: TGTGCCAGCAGTTCGAATGAGCAGTTCTTC.

This clone is a singleton in its sample. This chain connects TRBV5-5 to TRBJ2-6; TRBD1 matches 8 bases. CDR1 is SGHKS, CDR2 YYEKEE, per germline (reference sequence). The V segment lost 4 bases and the J segment 11 bases; nucleotides outside the gene matches: 8. The CDR3 consists of 14 residues. In nucleotides, the CDR3 is TGTGCCAGCAGCGATCGGACAGGGAGGTACGTCCTGACTTTC. It codes for CASSDRTGRYVLTF.

The chain couples TRBV19 to TRBJ2-7, with 7 bases identical to TRBD2. CDR1 is LNHDA, CDR2 SQIVND, per germline (reference sequence). With 1 base clipped from V and 5 bases from J, the junction kept 5 bases outside the gene matches. The CDR3 totals 14 residues. CDR3 loop: CASSIAGGAHEQYF. The CDR3, as DNA: TGTGCCAGTAGTATAGCGGGAGGCGCCCACGAGCAGTACTTC. Filled out from reference TRBV19 and TRBJ2-7, the complete variable domain reads DGGITQSPKYLFRKEGQNVTLSCEQNLNHDAMYWYRQDPGQGLRLIYYSQIVNDFQKGDIAEGYSVSREKKESFPLTVTSAQKNPTAFYLCASSIAGGAHEQYFGPGTRLTVT.

The chain combines TRBV27 with TRBJ1-1; 9 bases fit TRBD1. The junction had 2 bases not matched to a gene; V was cut back by 5 bases and J by 1 base. The CDR3 is made up of 14 amino acids. Germline CDR1 MNHEY, CDR2 SMNVEV (reference sequence). Here the CDR3 reads CASSVGQGNTEAFF. As DNA, the CDR3 is TGTGCCAGCAGTGTGGGACAGGGGAACACTGAAGCTTTCTTT.

The V and J genes are TRBV7-2 and TRBJ2-7; weak D call: TRBD1 (6 bases). Germline V gene sequence: CDR1 SGHTA, CDR2 FQGNSA. This CDR3 is built from 16 residues. V lost 1 base, J lost 2 bases, and 15 bases lay in between. Written as DNA, the CDR3 is TGTGCCAGCAGCTTAGGGCCCGGACAGAGAACCTACGAGCAGTACTTC. Its translation: CASSLGPGQRTYEQYF. The full variable domain, with the rest looked up from reference TRBV7-2 and TRBJ2-7, is GAGVSQSPSNKVTEKGKDVELRCDPISGHTALYWYRQSLGQGLEFLIYFQGNSAPDKSGLPSDRFSAERTGGSVSTLTIQRTQQEDSAVYLCASSLGPGQRTYEQYFGPGTRLTVT.

Note on this clone: Other nucleotide sequences in the sample specify the same CDR3. V and J are TRBV7-2 and TRBJ2-1, with 10 bases lining up with TRBD2. The CDR3 has 15 amino acids. Trimming removed 4 bases from V and 4 bases from J; junction bases left unmatched: 4. CDR1 and CDR2 (germline): SGHTA, FQGNSA. CDR3 sequence reads: CASSSRTSGYNEQFF. The CDR3 nucleotides read TGTGCCAGCAGCTCCCGGACTAGCGGTTACAATGAGCAGTTCTTC.

The chain has TRBV5-6 and TRBJ2-2; tentatively, D is TRBD1 (5 bases). The CDR3 loop spans 16 amino acids. V was pared by 0 bases and J by 7 bases, with 16 bases between. In germline, CDR1 is SGHDT, CDR2 YYEEEE. The CDR3 loop reads CASSLERRAMLGELFF. The CDR3 DNA follows: TGTGCCAGCAGCTTGGAGCGCAGGGCCATGCTCGGGGAGCTGTTTTTT.

V usage is TRBV6-2 or TRBV6-3 and J usage is TRBJ2-1; weak D call: TRBD1 (6 bases). This CDR3 is built from 13 residues. Trimming left V 5 bases short and J 9 bases short, with 14 bases between. Per the germline V gene, CDR1 is MNHEY and CDR2 is SVGEGT. The CDR3 DNA reads as TGTGCCAGCAGTGCCCAACAGGGTATTGAGCAGTTCTTC. Residues: CASSAQQGIEQFF.

J is TRBJ2-2 and V is TRBV7-2, with D possibly TRBD2 on 7 matching bases. The CDR3 has 14 amino acids. V was shortened by 6 bases and J by 1 base, with 9 bases between the two germline ends. CDR1 and CDR2 from the germline V gene are SGHTA and FQGNSA. Here the CDR3 reads CASRGGVNTGELFF. The CDR3 coding sequence is TGTGCCAGCAGAGGGGGGGTGAACACCGGGGAGCTGTTTTTT.

The rearrangement uses TRBV6-1 and TRBJ1-2; no firm D call. V gave up 7 bases and J gave up 4 bases, with 7 bases separating them. This CDR3 comprises 11 residues. CDR1 is MNHNS, CDR2 SASEGT, per germline. The CDR3 DNA sequence: TGTGCCAGCACCGAGGGCTATGGCTACACCTTC. This gives the protein CASTEGYGYTF.

The V and J genes are TRBV7-6 and TRBJ2-6; 12 nucleotides agree with TRBD2. Germline V gene lookup returns CDR1 SGHVS and CDR2 FNYEAQ. J gave up 2 bases and V 8 bases, and 10 bases lay outside the gene matches. The length of the CDR3 is 18 residues. CDR3 DNA sequence: TGTGCCAGCCAAGGGACTAGCGGGCCGGACCCTGGGGCCAACGTCCTGACTTTC. Residues: CASQGTSGPDPGANVLTF.